This TCR beta chain derives from a study of T cells in Graves' hyperthyroidism and ophthalmopathy. At the level of the study: Peripheral blood was taken when the disease was first diagnosed, before any treatment began.

The TCR beta CDR3 regions underwent amplification using RNA transcripts as the source. Carried out on the TCR CDR3, a first-round RT-PCR used the HTBI primer set. Using its own MiXCR run on the multiplex PCR reads, TCRdb lists one record per CDR3 protein. This table holds 250,000 to 300,000 distinct CDR3 sequences, roughly 15% found once. Germline lookup yields CDR1 SNHLY and CDR2 FYNNEI. V was pared by 6 bases and J by 3 bases, with 10 bases of the junction left unmatched. The CDR3 totals 15 residues. Lactation, pregnancy, other autoimmune disease or uncontrolled infection led to exclusion of patients. Based on clinical symptoms, serum thyroxine and TRAb, thyroid ultrasound and orbital computed tomography, diagnoses were reached. General study results and limits: Among thyroid clonotypes expanded above 0.001, most also appeared in blood.

This clonotype was recorded many times. Its antigen remains unidentified. Material for sequencing was blood. The TCR comes from a woman in her thirties or forties with Graves' hyperthyroidism that later progressed to Graves' ophthalmopathy. The V and J genes are TRBV2 and TRBJ2-7; 8 bases align to TRBD2. Written as DNA, the CDR3 is TGTGCCAGCAGATCCTGGGGACTAGGAAACTACGAGCAGTACTTC. Its translation is CASRSWGLGNYEQYF.